This is a list of T cell receptor beta chains from one sample in a study of CD8 T cells in Susac syndrome. MiXCR was run by TCRdb on the immunoSEQ multiplex PCR reads, yielding one entry per CDR3 protein. The sample consists of hundreds of thousands of distinct CDR3 sequences, approximately 85% of them appearing once. The sample was CD8+ T cells from PBMCs. These TCRs come from a human donor with multiple sclerosis. Each CDR3 is given with its conserved first and last residue. D genes are given only for firm matches. Where a row states a size, it is once, few, many or the class of an expanded clone; other rows omit it.

v_gene: TRBV19; abundance: NA; j_gene: TRBJ1-1; d_gene: TRBD1; CDR3nt: TGTGCCAGTGGGGAGGGGACAGTGAACACTGAAGCTTTCTTT; CDR3aa: CASGEGTVNTEAFF
v_gene: TRBV28; abundance: NA; j_gene: TRBJ2-7; d_gene: NA; CDR3nt: TGTGCCAGCACAAATGCGGTCTCCTACGAGCAGTACTTC; CDR3aa: CASTNAVSYEQYF
v_gene: TRBV7-2; abundance: NA; j_gene: TRBJ1-5; d_gene: TRBD1; CDR3nt: TGTGCCAGCAGCCCTAGGGGGCCCGGGACAGACCTTAGGAATCAGCCCCAGCATTTT; CDR3aa: CASSPRGPGTDLRNQPQHF
v_gene: TRBV27; abundance: NA; j_gene: TRBJ2-1; d_gene: TRBD2; CDR3nt: TGTGCCAGCAGTCCCCGCGGGGGATGGGTTAGCAATGAGCAGTTCTTC; CDR3aa: CASSPRGGWVSNEQFF
v_gene: TRBV5-6; abundance: NA; j_gene: TRBJ2-1; d_gene: NA; CDR3nt: TGTGCCAGCAGCGTCAACAGGGTTGGGGCTCTAGGCAAGCAGTTCTTC; CDR3aa: CASSVNRVGALGKQFF
v_gene: TRBV29-1; abundance: NA; j_gene: TRBJ2-7; d_gene: NA; CDR3nt: TGCAGCGTTGAGGGGACCGAACCATACGAGCAGTACTTC; CDR3aa: CSVEGTEPYEQYF
v_gene: TRBV6-5; abundance: NA; j_gene: TRBJ2-1; d_gene: NA; CDR3nt: TGTGCCAGCAGTTCGGGATCTCGGGCCAATGAGCAGTTCTTC; CDR3aa: CASSSGSRANEQFF
v_gene: TRBV28; abundance: NA; j_gene: TRBJ2-1; d_gene: NA; CDR3nt: TGTGCCAGCAGTTTACCCCGTTACTACAATGAGCAGTTCTTC; CDR3aa: CASSLPRYYNEQFF
v_gene: TRBV10-2; abundance: NA; j_gene: TRBJ1-1; d_gene: NA; CDR3nt: TGCGCCAGCAGTGAGGTTCGGATGAACACTGAAGCTTTCTTT; CDR3aa: CASSEVRMNTEAFF
v_gene: TRBV6-2/TRBV6-3; abundance: NA; j_gene: TRBJ2-7; d_gene: NA; CDR3nt: TGTGCCAGCAGTTACCTGGACATCCTATACGAGCAGTACTTC; CDR3aa: CASSYLDILYEQYF
v_gene: TRBV18; abundance: NA; j_gene: TRBJ1-5; d_gene: TRBD1; CDR3nt: TGTGCCAGCTCACCACGGGACAGGGGCTTAGGAGAGCCCCAGCATTTT; CDR3aa: CASSPRDRGLGEPQHF
v_gene: TRBV6-1; abundance: NA; j_gene: TRBJ2-7; d_gene: TRBD2; CDR3nt: TGTGCCAGCGCTAGCGGGAGGGCAGAGGAGCAGTACTTC; CDR3aa: CASASGRAEEQYF
v_gene: TRBV28; abundance: once; j_gene: TRBJ2-7; d_gene: TRBD1; CDR3nt: TGTGCCAGCAGTTCCCCATCGGTGAGACAGGGGGGATCTTGGGAGCAGTACTTC; CDR3aa: CASSSPSVRQGGSWEQYF
v_gene: TRBV7-9; abundance: NA; j_gene: TRBJ1-2; d_gene: NA; CDR3nt: TGTGCCATCCGCGAGACCGCTCTCTATGGCTACACCTTC; CDR3aa: CAIRETALYGYTF
v_gene: TRBV4-3; abundance: NA; j_gene: TRBJ2-2; d_gene: TRBD2; CDR3nt: TGCGCCAGCAGCCACGCGGGAGTGAGCACCGGGGAGCTGTTTTTT; CDR3aa: CASSHAGVSTGELFF
v_gene: TRBV7-2; abundance: NA; j_gene: TRBJ1-5; d_gene: NA; CDR3nt: TGTGCCAGCAGCCCCCGGACCAATAGCAATCAGCCCCAGCATTTT; CDR3aa: CASSPRTNSNQPQHF
v_gene: TRBV6-5; abundance: NA; j_gene: TRBJ2-1; d_gene: TRBD2; CDR3nt: TGTGCCAGCAGTTACTCTTCGGGACTACCTACGGGAGATGAGCAGTTCTTC; CDR3aa: CASSYSSGLPTGDEQFF
v_gene: TRBV7-2; abundance: NA; j_gene: TRBJ2-1; d_gene: NA; CDR3nt: TGTGCCAGCAGCTTAGCCCTTAGCGTCTTCGACTCCTACAATGAGCAGTTCTTC; CDR3aa: CASSLALSVFDSYNEQFF
v_gene: TRBV7-6; abundance: NA; j_gene: TRBJ2-2; d_gene: TRBD1; CDR3nt: TGTGCCAGCAGCTTAGTGACAGGGGCCGGGGAGCTGTTTTTT; CDR3aa: CASSLVTGAGELFF
v_gene: TRBV20-1; abundance: NA; j_gene: TRBJ2-1; d_gene: NA; CDR3nt: TGCAGTGCTAGAGATGAAGAGGAACCCTACAATGAGCAGTTCTTC; CDR3aa: CSARDEEEPYNEQFF
v_gene: TRBV30; abundance: once; j_gene: TRBJ2-3; d_gene: TRBD2; CDR3nt: TGTGCCTGGATCCATAGCGGGTGGAGCACAGATACGCAGTATTTT; CDR3aa: CAWIHSGWSTDTQYF
v_gene: TRBV10-3; abundance: NA; j_gene: TRBJ2-5; d_gene: TRBD2; CDR3nt: TGTGCCACCTGTTACGAGACTAGCTCTAAAGAGACCCAGTACTTC; CDR3aa: CATCYETSSKETQYF
v_gene: TRBV27; abundance: NA; j_gene: TRBJ2-7; d_gene: NA; CDR3nt: TGTGCCAGCACTCCAGCATCGCGGGTTTTCTACGGCGAGCAGTACTTC; CDR3aa: CASTPASRVFYGEQYF
v_gene: TRBV9; abundance: NA; j_gene: TRBJ2-1; d_gene: NA; CDR3nt: TGTGCCAGCAGCCCTAGCCCTCATCTGAGGGAGCAGTTCTTC; CDR3aa: CASSPSPHLREQFF
v_gene: TRBV5-6; abundance: NA; j_gene: TRBJ2-2; d_gene: TRBD1; CDR3nt: TGTGCCAGCAGCTCCAGGGGGTGGGCCACCGGGGAGCTGTTTTTT; CDR3aa: CASSSRGWATGELFF
v_gene: TRBV7-9; abundance: NA; j_gene: TRBJ2-7; d_gene: NA; CDR3nt: TGTGCCAGCAGCCCGAGGGGTAGCGGCTCCTACGAGCAGTACTTC; CDR3aa: CASSPRGSGSYEQYF
v_gene: TRBV24-1; abundance: NA; j_gene: TRBJ2-3; d_gene: TRBD1; CDR3nt: TGTGCCACCAGTGAGACAGGGGGCACAGATACGCAGTATTTT; CDR3aa: CATSETGGTDTQYF
v_gene: TRBV29-1; abundance: NA; j_gene: TRBJ2-7; d_gene: TRBD1; CDR3nt: TGCAGCGTCCTAACGGGACAGGGCTCCTACGAGCAGTACTTC; CDR3aa: CSVLTGQGSYEQYF
v_gene: TRBV2; abundance: NA; j_gene: TRBJ1-4; d_gene: NA; CDR3nt: TGTGCCAGCAGTGGGACCGACAGGCGGAAAAAACTGTTTTTT; CDR3aa: CASSGTDRRKKLFF
v_gene: TRBV6-1; abundance: few; j_gene: TRBJ2-1; d_gene: NA; CDR3nt: TGTGCCAGCAGTGGGCGGTCCTACAATGAGCAGTTCTTC; CDR3aa: CASSGRSYNEQFF